The T cell receptor beta chain described here comes from a study of cytomegalovirus exposure and HLA in healthy donors. About this clone: Its specificity is not known.

PCR was performed using 60 Vbeta and 13 Jbeta primers. TCRdb keeps only in-frame clones here, not all; method: immunoSEQ multiplex PCR. The data hold about 130,000 clones, with 70% to 80% observed a single time. In germline, CDR1 is MNHEY, CDR2 SMNVEV (reference sequence). The CDR3 has 16 amino acids. The trim removed 3 bases at V and 4 bases at J, leaving 5 bases unmatched. General study results and limits: Presence/absence comparisons presumed near-even sequencing depth among donors. In a later analysis, compared with equally common non-associated chains, HLA-associated beta chains were more expanded. In an earlier analysis, productive rearrangement rates for most beta V segments clustered near 87% or 30%.

Likely unrecorded immune exposures existed in these nominally healthy donors. The sequence was obtained from a man aged 45-65 years in good health and CMV-seronegative. The sequenced sample was PBMCs. The genes are TRBV27 and TRBJ1-6; 8 bases are shared with TRBD1. CDR3 nucleotide sequence: TGTGCCAGCAGTTTTGCCAGGGGGCGGTATAATTCACCCCTCCACTTT. Translated: CASSFARGRYNSPLHF.